This T cell receptor (beta chain) was sequenced during a study of blood T cell repertoires in COVID-19. The assay was immunoSEQ multiplex PCR, and TCRdb's table has in-frame clones only and misses some. The table includes approximately 310,000 clones, approximately 85% detected once. Looked up from germline, CDR1 is ENHRY and CDR2 is SYGVKD. The CDR3 has 15 residues. V shed 10 bases, J shed 0 bases, and the junction held 10 bases outside the gene matches. The sequenced sample was PBMCs or T cells enriched from blood (not recorded which). The receptor was derived from a man aged 30-40 years who had recovered from COVID-19. The chain links TRBV10-3 to TRBJ2-3, with 7 bases fitting TRBD1. CDR3 sequence (DNA): TGTGCCACCTCACTTAGGACAGGAAGCACAGATACGCAGTATTTT. Encoded protein: CATSLRTGSTDTQYF.